A selection of T cell receptor beta chains follows, all from one sample in a study of spatial heterogeneity in lung cancer. TCRdb used MiXCR to reprocess the 5' RACE reads, holding one entry per CDR3 protein. The sample has 5,500 to 7,500 distinct CDR3 sequences, about 12% seen once. The sequenced sample was lung tumor tissue, obtained at surgery. All receptors derive from a male donor with early-stage non-small cell lung cancer. CDR3s include the opening cysteine and the closing phenylalanine or tryptophan. Each record gives: clone size, D gene, V gene, J gene, CDR3 DNA, CDR3 protein. D genes are given only for firm matches. The size entry is marked missing in some rows and otherwise reads once, few, many or a size class.

medium-sized	TRBD1	TRBV12-3/TRBV12-4	TRBJ2-2	TGTGCCAGCAGCACCCCGGGACAGGCGAACACCGGGGAGCTGTTTTTT	CASSTPGQANTGELFF
many	TRBD2	TRBV6-5	TRBJ2-1	TGTGCCAGCAGTCCTCAACTAGCGGGGGTAGGTGAGCAGTTCTTC	CASSPQLAGVGEQFF
many	.	TRBV6-1	TRBJ2-3	TGTGCCAGCACTTCGGGGGTTGGCACAGATACGCAGTATTTT	CASTSGVGTDTQYF
.	.	TRBV20-1	TRBJ2-7	TGCAGTGCTTTTTTGGCGGGGACTTTGGGCGAGCAGTACTTC	CSAFLAGTLGEQYF
.	.	TRBV6-5	TRBJ2-7	TGTGCCAGCGGCCTTGGGGGGAGTGGCTACGAGCAGTACTTC	CASGLGGSGYEQYF
.	.	TRBV6-2/TRBV6-3	TRBJ1-1	TGTGCCAGCAGTAGACAGTTCGGGACCACTGAAGCTTTCTTT	CASSRQFGTTEAFF
.	.	TRBV7-2	TRBJ2-3	TGTGCCAGCAGCTCTTTCAGGGACAACACAGATACGCAGTATTTT	CASSSFRDNTDTQYF
medium-sized	.	TRBV5-1	TRBJ2-7	TGCGCCAGTAAACGGTGGGGTGGATCCTACGAGCAGTACTTC	CASKRWGGSYEQYF
many	.	TRBV10-3	TRBJ2-1	TGTGCCATCAGTGAGGGCACAGGGTCTGATGAGCAGTTCTTC	CAISEGTGSDEQFF
many	TRBD2	TRBV27	TRBJ2-1	TGTGCCAGCAGTTTGACTTCCCGGGAGGGTGGTGAGCAGTTCTTC	CASSLTSREGGEQFF
many	.	TRBV19	TRBJ2-5	TGTGCCAGTAAAGAGGGCAGGGTTGCGACAGAGACCCAGTACTTC	CASKEGRVATETQYF
medium-sized	TRBD2	TRBV2	TRBJ2-7	TGTGCCAGCAGTGAAGGATTAGCGGGGTACTACGAGCAGTACTTC	CASSEGLAGYYEQYF
few	.	TRBV11-2	TRBJ2-3	TGTGCCAGCAGCTCGAGACACCAATCACTGGTAGATACGCAGTATTTT	CASSSRHQSLVDTQYF
once	.	TRBV7-9	TRBJ2-2	TGTGCCACCCTAGGACGGATAAACACCGGGGAGCTGTTTTTT	CATLGRINTGELFF
many	.	TRBV5-1	TRBJ2-7	TGCGCCAGCAGCTCCACTAGGGGAAACTACGAGCAGTACTTC	CASSSTRGNYEQYF
medium-sized	TRBD1	TRBV4-1	TRBJ2-1	TGCGCCAGCAGCCAAGATCGCCACAGGGGTGAGCAGTTCTTC	CASSQDRHRGEQFF
many	.	TRBV5-1	TRBJ2-7	TGCGCCAGCAGCTTGGCCGGGAGCAACGAGCAGTACTTC	CASSLAGSNEQYF
medium-sized	TRBD2	TRBV27	TRBJ2-1	TGTGCCAGCAGTTTATTAGCGGGCCTCTACAATGAGCAGTTCTTC	CASSLLAGLYNEQFF
many	TRBD2	TRBV9	TRBJ2-1	TGTGCCAGCAGCGTGTGGAGCGGACTAGCGGCTGGCAATGAGCAGTTCTTC	CASSVWSGLAAGNEQFF
medium-sized	TRBD1	TRBV18	TRBJ2-3	TGTGCCAGCTCACCGCGCCAGGGGGTGACAGATACGCAGTATTTT	CASSPRQGVTDTQYF
few	.	TRBV29-1	TRBJ2-7	TGCAGCGTTGAAGTAGACCGGGACCCAGTCTACGAGCAGTACTTC	CSVEVDRDPVYEQYF
medium-sized	.	TRBV7-2	TRBJ1-2	TGTGCCAGCAGCTTAATTCCCCTAACTAACTATGGCTACACCTTC	CASSLIPLTNYGYTF
many	.	TRBV20-1	TRBJ1-5	TGCAGTGCCAAACAGGGCAATCAGCCCCAGCATTTT	CSAKQGNQPQHF
medium-sized	.	TRBV12-3/TRBV12-4	TRBJ2-1	TGTGCCAGCAGTCCTCATTTGAGCTCCTACAATGAGCAGTTCTTC	CASSPHLSSYNEQFF
many	TRBD1	TRBV27	TRBJ1-2	TGTGCCAGCAGCCCCAGGGGGCGCGGGCCCTATGGCTACACCTTC	CASSPRGRGPYGYTF
many	.	TRBV4-1	TRBJ2-1	TGCGCCAGCAGCCGCCTTCCGCGAAATGAGCAGTTCTTC	CASSRLPRNEQFF
many	.	TRBV7-2	TRBJ2-3	TGTGCCAGCAGCCTCCGGCACTCCTTCACAGATACGCAGTATTTT	CASSLRHSFTDTQYF
many	.	TRBV3-1	TRBJ2-3	TGTGCCAGCAGCCTTAGTTTTACGCAGTATTTT	CASSLSFTQYF
few	.	TRBV5-4	TRBJ2-2	TGTGCCAGCAGCTTGGCCGGGGGAGGGGAGCTGTTTTTT	CASSLAGGGELFF